The clone carrying this TCR beta chain showed up just a few times. Here immunoSEQ multiplex PCR was the method, and the copy in TCRdb shows in-frame clones only, minus some. Of tens of thousands of clones listed, 60% to 85% are singletons. Trimming took 3 bases from V and 6 from J; bases not matched to a gene: 12. The CDR3 loop spans 17 amino acids. From germline, CDR1 is KGHSH and CDR2 LQKENI. This sample is part of a study of PD-L1 blockade in urothelial cancer. Study-wide context: About nine tenths of the roughly 30 patients were men whose urothelial cancer was bladder-origin.

Sample: PBMCs, taken around atezolizumab (anti-PD-L1) treatment. This sequence joins TRBV18 and TRBJ2-7; 12 bases map to TRBD2. This clonotype was sampled from a man aged 70 or older with urothelial cancer. The CDR3 here is CASSPPTSGSRNAEQYF. DNA of the CDR3: TGTGCCAGCTCACCCCCGACTAGCGGGAGCCGAAATGCCGAGCAGTACTTC.